These T cell receptor beta chains were read from a single sample in a study of T-cell memory formation after mild COVID-19. TCRdb reanalysed the 5' RACE reads using MiXCR and keeps one entry per CDR3 protein. Of 110,000 to 150,000 distinct CDR3 sequences in the sample, 13% to 15% were seen once. Sequenced: PBMCs or a T cell subset sorted from them (not recorded which). The source is an adult woman who had mild COVID-19 (a few samples of this study predate the infection). Cell type and time point are not known. Both conserved end residues are part of each CDR3.

j_call: TRBJ2-3
v_call: TRBV24-1
cdr3_aa: CATSDRLAGFTDTQYF

j_call: TRBJ2-1
v_call: TRBV5-5
cdr3_aa: CASSLEGPSYNEQFF

j_call: TRBJ2-1
v_call: TRBV6-6
cdr3_aa: CASSYSSWDEQFF

j_call: TRBJ1-5
v_call: TRBV12-3/TRBV12-4
cdr3_aa: CATHVGNQPQHF

j_call: TRBJ1-1
v_call: TRBV9
cdr3_aa: CASSVEELPNTEAFF

j_call: TRBJ2-7
v_call: TRBV27
cdr3_aa: CASRLTGTSGYEQYF

j_call: TRBJ2-1
v_call: TRBV5-6
cdr3_aa: CASSFVRRGLSYNEQFF

j_call: TRBJ2-7
v_call: TRBV27
cdr3_aa: CASSLRGLYEQYF

j_call: TRBJ1-1
v_call: TRBV7-9
cdr3_aa: CASSTRIMNTEAFF

j_call: TRBJ2-5
v_call: TRBV19
cdr3_aa: CASSHGPGSQYF

j_call: TRBJ1-1
v_call: TRBV6-1
cdr3_aa: CASSEEGAGGNTEAFF

j_call: TRBJ2-7
v_call: TRBV15
cdr3_aa: CATSGGGVYEQYF

j_call: TRBJ2-2
v_call: TRBV7-3
cdr3_aa: CGSSLTFRDGTGELFF

j_call: TRBJ2-7
v_call: TRBV18
cdr3_aa: CASSPRYPLTGEQYF

j_call: TRBJ2-1
v_call: TRBV7-6
cdr3_aa: CASSIGREQFF

j_call: TRBJ2-2
v_call: TRBV9
cdr3_aa: CASSVEALTGELFF

j_call: TRBJ2-5
v_call: TRBV12-3/TRBV12-4
cdr3_aa: CASSSRWGGVETQYF

j_call: TRBJ2-2
v_call: TRBV2
cdr3_aa: CASSVPKGGLAGELFF

j_call: TRBJ2-1
v_call: TRBV12-3/TRBV12-4
cdr3_aa: CASSLAGTSYNEQFF

j_call: TRBJ2-1
v_call: TRBV11-2
cdr3_aa: CASSLAFGTEYNEQFF